This T cell receptor beta chain derives from a study of T cell changes during pregnancy in multiple sclerosis. This clone was detected only once. TCRdb's table, derived via immunoSEQ multiplex PCR, lists solely in-frame clones and lacks some. The data contain tens of thousands of clones, 85% to 95% of them singletons. The CDR3 runs to 16 residues. V lost 3 bases and J lost 2; bases outside the gene matches: 10. The germline V gene has CDR1 SGHAT and CDR2 FQNNGV. J is TRBJ2-7 and V is TRBV11-2; 7 bases fit TRBD2. Sequencing used peripheral blood, obtained in the first trimester of pregnancy. This sequence was found in a female donor with multiple sclerosis, enrolled in a pregnancy study. CDR3 in DNA: TGTGCCAGCAGCTTCGCGGCGTCAGCGGGACCCTACGAGCAGTACTTC. Its protein product is CASSFAASAGPYEQYF.